Sequencing of this T cell receptor beta chain was carried out in a study of blood T cells in healthy people across ages. Study results and caveats: A strong correlation was found between TCR beta diversity and the percentage of naive T cells. The study found more naive CD4+ cells and higher diversity in long-lived than aged donors.

Turning to this clonotype: What it binds is unknown.

Total RNA was extracted at no less than 5 micrograms per sample. A second PCR of about 6 to 11 cycles used a sample-barcoded 5' primer and a J-beta primer mix. TCRdb analysed the 5' RACE reads with MiXCR anew, one entry per CDR3 protein. The table shows about 730,000 distinct CDR3 sequences, with roughly 41% occurring only once. Sequences were obtained from blood. This receptor was obtained from a woman between 55 and 75 years old in good health.

The CDR3 protein is CASTLRGPSYEQYF. As DNA, the CDR3 is TGCGCCAGCACCCTTCGTGGCCCGAGCTACGAGCAGTACTTC. The gene calls are TRBV5-1 and TRBJ2-7; D unresolved. The V and J ends lost 6 bases and 3 bases respectively, with 16 bases between them. Germline V gene sequence: CDR1 SGHRS, CDR2 YFSETQ. The CDR3 sequence is 14 residues long. Supplemented by reference TRBV5-1 and TRBJ2-7, the full variable domain reads KAGVTQTPRYLIKTRGQQVTLSCSPISGHRSVSWYQQTPGQGLQFLFEYFSETQRNKGNFPGRFSGRQFSNSRSEMNVSTLELGDSALYLCASTLRGPSYEQYFGPGTRLTVT.